These 27 T cell receptor beta chains share one sample of origin, sequenced in a study of T cells in Graves' hyperthyroidism and ophthalmopathy. RNA transcripts served as the template for amplifying TCR beta CDR3 regions. During a first-round RT-PCR of the TCR CDR3, the HTBI primer set was used. In TCRdb, the multiplex PCR reads were re-called with MiXCR into one record per CDR3 protein. The repertoire holds more than 75,000 distinct CDR3 sequences, with approximately 56% as singletons. The specimen sequenced was blood. These receptors were obtained from a woman between 35 and 50 years old with Graves' hyperthyroidism.

This clonotype was observed once. CDR3 residues: CASSLSRGCAWYGYTF. Here the CDR3 DNA reads TGTGCCAGCAGCTTAAGCAGGGGGTGCGCTTGGTATGGCTACACCTTC. J is TRBJ1-2 and V is TRBV7-9; 7 bases line up with TRBD1. From germline, CDR1 is SEHNR and CDR2 FQNEAQ (reference sequence). The trim removed 2 bases at V and 5 bases at J, leaving 11 bases unmatched. The CDR3 covers 16 residues.

The sample holds a few counts of this clonotype. J is TRBJ2-7 and V is TRBV5-6, with 9 bases that match TRBD2. With V trimmed by 5 bases and J by 5 bases, 14 bases remained unmatched. Germline CDR1 is SGHDT and CDR2 is YYEEEE. The CDR3 covers 16 residues. The CDR3 is CASRFLASGNTNEQYF. The CDR3 nucleotides are TGTGCCAGCAGATTCCTCGCTAGCGGGAATACCAACGAGCAGTACTTC.

This clonotype was seen many times. The V and J genes are TRBV29-1 and TRBJ2-7; 9 bases are shared with TRBD1. The CDR3 totals 11 residues. Germline V gene lookup returns CDR1 SQVTM and CDR2 ANQGSEA. The J segment lost 7 bases and the V segment lost 6 bases, leaving 4 bases of the junction unmatched. CDR3: CSVQGAAEQYF. CDR3 DNA sequence: TGCAGCGTACAGGGGGCGGCGGAGCAGTACTTC.

The table lists this clonotype with a few counts. The chain joins TRBV20-1 to TRBJ2-5; TRBD1 matches at 7 bases. The CDR3 length is 13 residues. The germline V gene has CDR1 DFQATT and CDR2 SNEGSKA (reference sequence). V gave up 3 bases and J gave up 4 bases; unmatched junction bases: 5. CDR3 residues: CSASKGAGETQYF. The CDR3 DNA is TGCAGTGCTAGTAAGGGGGCCGGAGAGACCCAGTACTTC.

This clonotype has a count of ten or more. The chain links TRBV6-5 to TRBJ2-5; D is possibly TRBD1 (5 bases). CDR1 and CDR2 (germline): MNHEY, SVGAGI. V lost 7 bases, J lost 4 bases, and 16 bases lay in between. The CDR3 is 14 amino acids. The DNA for the CDR3 is TGTGCCAGCATCAAGGGGCGTAGGGGAGAGACCCAGTACTTC. It yields the protein CASIKGRRGETQYF.

V is TRBV5-5 and J is TRBJ2-5; TRBD1 aligns across 8 bases. The ends lost 0 bases at V and 7 bases at J; junction bases unmatched: 8. This CDR3 spans 15 amino acids. Germline lookup yields CDR1 SGHKS and CDR2 YYEKEE (reference sequence). The CDR3 loop reads CASSLEPSGTGTQYF. CDR3 in DNA: TGTGCCAGCAGCTTGGAGCCTTCCGGGACAGGGACCCAGTACTTC.

Many counts were recorded for this clonotype. The J gene is TRBJ2-2, the V gene TRBV6-5, with a possible D match to TRBD2 (6 bases). CDR3 length equals 14 residues. CDR1 MNHEY and CDR2 SVGAGI come from the germline V gene. V gave up 0 bases and J gave up 7 bases, with 9 bases separating them. Here the CDR3 DNA reads TGTGCCAGCAGTTACTCGGGGCGGGGCGGGGAGCTGTTTTTT. Its protein is CASSYSGRGGELFF.

This clonotype was seen only a few times. J is TRBJ2-5 and V is TRBV10-2; D is possibly TRBD2 (7 bases). Trimming shortened V by 3 bases and J by 3 bases, and 14 bases separated the two germline ends. This CDR3 spans 15 amino acids. The germline V gene encodes CDR1 WSHSY and CDR2 SAAADI. The CDR3 loop reads CASSEEGGGKETQYF. The CDR3 nucleotides read TGCGCCAGCAGTGAAGAAGGGGGAGGGAAAGAGACCCAGTACTTC.

Concerning this clonotype: It may be a read error: a sequence one base away is much more abundant. The chain is built from TRBV20-1 and TRBJ2-3, with 7 bases matching TRBD2. After removal of 5 bases from V and 2 bases from J, the junction contained 7 bases not matched to a gene. From germline, CDR1 is DFQATT and CDR2 SNEGSKA (reference sequence). This CDR3 is 14 amino acids long. In DNA form, the CDR3 reads TGCAGTGCTGGACGGGGACTACACACAGATACGCAGTATTTT. Its protein product is CSAGRGLHTDTQYF.

This chain connects TRBV5-1 to TRBJ2-7; 9 positions agree with TRBD1. The V gene end was trimmed by 4 bases and the J gene end by 3 bases; junction bases not matched to a gene: 5. Looked up from germline, CDR1 is SGHRS and CDR2 is YFSETQ. There are 14 residues in the CDR3. CDR3 region: CASSGTGRFYEQYF. CDR3 sequence (DNA): TGCGCCAGCAGCGGGACAGGGCGATTCTACGAGCAGTACTTC.

Worth noting for this clonotype: Its ends do not fully match the called genes, so a read error is possible. The genes are TRBV20-1 and TRBJ2-2; D may match TRBD1 or TRBD2 (7 bases each). In germline, CDR1 is DFQATT, CDR2 SNEGSKA (reference sequence). The CDR3 is 14 residues long. Here the CDR3 DNA reads TGCAGTGCGGGAGGGCAGGGGGACACCGGGGAGCTGTCTTGG. It yields the protein CSAGGQGDTGELSW.

This clonotype was picked up many times. This chain joins TRBV7-2 and TRBJ1-6; 9 nucleotides agree with TRBD1. Per the germline V gene, CDR1 is SGHTA and CDR2 is FQGNSA. This CDR3 region has 15 residues. V lost 5 bases to trimming and J lost 9 bases; unmatched junction nucleotides: 8. CDR3 in amino acids: CASSPGGTGFSPLHF. The CDR3 DNA sequence: TGTGCCAGCAGCCCCGGTGGGACAGGGTTTTCACCCCTCCACTTT.

V usage is TRBV6-1 and J usage is TRBJ2-7, with D maybe TRBD2 (8 bases). V shed 3 bases and J shed 0 bases, with 24 bases lying between them. The CDR3 has 19 residues. Per the germline V gene, CDR1 is MNHNS and CDR2 is SASEGT. CDR3 coding DNA: TGTGCCAGCAGTGAGCTCCTAGGGACAGCGGGAGCCCACTCCTACGAGCAGTACTTC. Translated: CASSELLGTAGAHSYEQYF.

This clonotype was observed a few times. This chain links TRBV25-1 with TRBJ1-2; 7 bases match TRBD1. The length of the CDR3 is 13 residues. V shed 6 bases and J 4 bases; nucleotides not matched to a gene: 5. Per germline, CDR1 MGHDK and CDR2 SYGVNS. This CDR3 reads CASRADRTYGYTF. Written as DNA, the CDR3 is TGTGCCAGCAGGGCGGACAGGACCTATGGCTACACCTTC.

This clonotype was seen ten or more times. The rearrangement uses TRBV20-1 and TRBJ2-5; D gene ambiguous. Germline values: CDR1 DFQATT, CDR2 SNEGSKA (reference sequence). This CDR3 region has 14 residues. V was pared by 6 bases and J by 5 bases, with 19 bases between. In DNA, the CDR3 is TGCAGTGCAAAGGAAAGGTATTTAGAGGAGACCCAGTACTTC. Encoded protein: CSAKERYLEETQYF.

V and J are TRBV2 and TRBJ1-4; 7 bases line up with TRBD1. From germline, CDR1 is SNHLY and CDR2 FYNNEI. The CDR3 totals 13 residues. With V trimmed by 6 bases and J by 6 bases, 4 bases remained unmatched. The DNA of the CDR3 is TGTGCCAGCAGCCCCGACAGGGATGAAAAACTGTTTTTT. The encoded protein is CASSPDRDEKLFF.

This rearrangement joins TRBV29-1 to TRBJ1-2, with D tentatively TRBD1 (5 bases). The CDR3 sequence is 13 residues long. The V end lost 5 bases, the J end lost 8 bases, and 18 bases lay between the germline ends. Germline CDR1 reads SQVTM; CDR2 reads ANQGSEA. CDR3: CSVTGLAGGGYTF. The CDR3 DNA follows: TGCAGCGTTACGGGACTAGCGGGAGGCGGCTACACCTTC.

This clonotype appeared many times. This chain uses TRBV7-2 with TRBJ2-5, with 9 bases aligning to TRBD2. Germline CDR1 is SGHTA and CDR2 is FQGNSA. CDR3 length: 15 residues. V gave up 5 bases and J gave up 5 bases; unmatched junction bases: 9. The CDR3 DNA follows: TGTGCCAGCAGCCCTAGCGGGACCTCCAGGGAGACCCAGTACTTC. Its translation: CASSPSGTSRETQYF.

This clonotype was detected once. This CDR3 is CASSLEGRQEQTQYF. In nucleotides, the CDR3 is TGCGCCAGCAGCTTGGAAGGCAGGCAGGAGCAGACCCAGTACTTC. V is TRBV5-1 and J is TRBJ2-5; D gene uncertain. The germline V gene encodes CDR1 SGHRS and CDR2 YFSETQ. V was cut by 0 bases and J by 6 bases, with 15 bases left in between. The CDR3 loop spans 15 amino acids.

The table lists this clonotype with many counts. The chain's CDR3 is CASSSPGTQETQYF. CDR3 nucleotides: TGTGCCAGCAGTTCCCCGGGAACACAAGAGACCCAGTACTTC. J is TRBJ2-5 and V is TRBV12-3 or TRBV12-4; TRBD2 is a possible D gene (5 bases). This CDR3 spans 14 amino acids. Trimming cost V 4 bases and J 2 bases, with 11 bases left between them.

The chain has TRBV19 and TRBJ2-1, with unresolved D. CDR1 and CDR2 from the germline V gene are LNHDA and SQIVND (reference sequence). The CDR3 runs 16 residues. V lost 2 bases to trimming and J lost 0 bases, with 11 bases between them. CDR3 loop: CASSIWAEPSYNEQFF. CDR3 in DNA: TGTGCCAGTAGTATATGGGCGGAGCCCTCCTACAATGAGCAGTTCTTC.

V is TRBV2 and J is TRBJ1-2; 8 nucleotides align to TRBD1. The germline gives CDR1 SNHLY, CDR2 FYNNEI. The CDR3 consists of 12 residues. With V trimmed by 6 bases and J by 6 bases, 3 bases remained unmatched. The CDR3 spells CASRAGGDGYTF. The CDR3 DNA sequence: TGTGCCAGCAGAGCAGGGGGCGATGGCTACACCTTC. The full variable domain, completed using reference TRBV2 and TRBJ1-2, is EPEVTQTPSHQVTQMGQEVILRCVPISNHLYFYWYRQILGQKVEFLVSFYNNEISEKSEIFDDQFSVERPDGSNFTLKIRSTKLEDSAMYFCASRAGGDGYTFGSGTRLTVV.

In DNA form, the CDR3 reads TGCAGTGCTAGAGGGACTAGCGGGAGTTTAACCCCCAGCTCCTACGAGCAGTACTTC. Translating it yields CSARGTSGSLTPSSYEQYF. This chain uses TRBV20-1 with TRBJ2-7, with 13 bases aligning to TRBD2. V gave up 1 base and J gave up 0 bases; unmatched junction bases: 12. The CDR3 contains 19 residues. Germline CDR1 is DFQATT and CDR2 is SNEGSKA (reference sequence).

The J gene is TRBJ1-3, the V gene TRBV5-1; 11 bases line up with TRBD1. The CDR3 has 17 residues. Trimming removed 5 bases from V and 6 bases from J; junction bases left unmatched: 13. Germline loops: CDR1 SGHRS, CDR2 YFSETQ. CDR3 in amino acids: CASRNGQGATGLNTIYF. The CDR3, as DNA: TGCGCCAGCAGAAACGGACAGGGGGCGACTGGCTTAAACACCATATATTTT.

Details on this clonotype: A much larger clone differs by one base, so this may be a read error. J is TRBJ1-3 and V is TRBV7-3; 9 bases align to TRBD1. Losses at the gene ends were 6 bases for V and 3 bases for J; bases not matched to a gene: 6. There are 15 residues in the CDR3. Germline V gives CDR1 SGHTA, CDR2 FQGTGA. This CDR3 is CASSQQGALGNTIYF. The DNA of the CDR3 is TGTGCCAGCAGTCAACAGGGGGCCCTTGGAAACACCATATATTTT. Filled out from reference TRBV7-3 and TRBJ1-3, the complete variable domain reads GAGVSQTPSNKVTEKGKYVELRCDPISGHTALYWYRQSLGQGPEFLIYFQGTGAADDSGLPNDRFFAVRPEGSVSTLKIQRTERGDSAVYLCASSQQGALGNTIYFGEGSWLTVV.

This clonotype was observed a handful of times. This chain uses TRBV2 with TRBJ1-4, with 11 bases lining up with TRBD1. Germline CDR1 reads SNHLY; CDR2 reads FYNNEI. The CDR3 is made up of 19 amino acids. V lost 5 bases, J lost 0 bases, and 11 bases stayed unmatched. CDR3 loop: CASSWRDRGSWATNEKLFF. Written as DNA, the CDR3 is TGTGCCAGCAGTTGGAGGGACAGGGGGAGTTGGGCAACTAATGAAAAACTGTTTTTT.

J is TRBJ1-2 and V is TRBV6-1, with 10 bases matching TRBD1. CDR1 MNHNS and CDR2 SASEGT come from the germline V gene. There are 15 residues in the CDR3. With 6 bases clipped from V and 2 bases from J, the junction kept 6 bases outside the gene matches. CDR3: CASSRDRGVNYGYTF. The CDR3 coding sequence is TGTGCCAGCAGCCGGGACAGGGGCGTGAACTATGGCTACACCTTC.